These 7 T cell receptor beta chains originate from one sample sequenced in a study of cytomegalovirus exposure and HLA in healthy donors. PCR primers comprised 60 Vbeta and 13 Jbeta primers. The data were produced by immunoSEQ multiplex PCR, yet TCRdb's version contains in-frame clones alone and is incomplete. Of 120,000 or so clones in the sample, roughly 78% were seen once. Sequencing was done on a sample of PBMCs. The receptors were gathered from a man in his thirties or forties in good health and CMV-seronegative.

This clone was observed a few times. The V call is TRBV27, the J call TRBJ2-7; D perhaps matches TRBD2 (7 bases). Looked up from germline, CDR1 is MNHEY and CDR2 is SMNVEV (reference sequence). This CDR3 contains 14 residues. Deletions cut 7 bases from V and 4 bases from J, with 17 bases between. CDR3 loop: CASKGGGGGYEQYF. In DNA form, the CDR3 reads TGTGCCAGCAAAGGTGGAGGGGGGGGATACGAGCAGTACTTC.

CDR3 sequence (DNA): TGTGCCAGCAGCTCGTCGAGCTCCTACAATGAGCAGTTCTTC. It encodes CASSSSSSYNEQFF. This chain uses TRBV11-3 with TRBJ2-1; D uncertain. This CDR3 is built from 14 residues. Germline assignment: CDR1 SGHNT and CDR2 YENEEA. V shed 4 bases and J shed 0 bases, with 7 bases lying between them. Supplemented by reference TRBV11-3 and TRBJ2-1, the full variable domain reads EAGVVQSPRYKIIEKKQPVAFWCNPISGHNTLYWYLQNLGQGPELLIRYENEEAVDDSQLPKDRFSAERLKGVDSTLKIQPAELGDSAVYLCASSSSSSYNEQFFGPGTRLTVL.

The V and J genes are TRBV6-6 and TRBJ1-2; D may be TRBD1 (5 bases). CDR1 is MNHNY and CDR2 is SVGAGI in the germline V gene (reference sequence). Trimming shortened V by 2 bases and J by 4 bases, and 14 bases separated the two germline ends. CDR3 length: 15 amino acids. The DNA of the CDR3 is TGTGCCAGCAGTTACAAACAGGAAGGAATCTATGGCTACACCTTC. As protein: CASSYKQEGIYGYTF.

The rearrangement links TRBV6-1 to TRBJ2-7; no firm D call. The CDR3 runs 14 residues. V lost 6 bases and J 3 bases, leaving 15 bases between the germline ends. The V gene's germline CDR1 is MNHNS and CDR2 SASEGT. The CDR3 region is CASSQDNLNYEQYF. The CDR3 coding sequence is TGTGCCAGCAGCCAAGACAATTTGAACTACGAGCAGTACTTC.

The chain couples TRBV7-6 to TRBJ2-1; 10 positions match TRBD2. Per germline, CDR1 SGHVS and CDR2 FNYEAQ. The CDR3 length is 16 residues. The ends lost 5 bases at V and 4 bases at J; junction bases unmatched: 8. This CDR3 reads CASSKLAGTTYNEQFF. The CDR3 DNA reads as TGTGCCAGCAGCAAACTAGCGGGAACCACATACAATGAGCAGTTCTTC.

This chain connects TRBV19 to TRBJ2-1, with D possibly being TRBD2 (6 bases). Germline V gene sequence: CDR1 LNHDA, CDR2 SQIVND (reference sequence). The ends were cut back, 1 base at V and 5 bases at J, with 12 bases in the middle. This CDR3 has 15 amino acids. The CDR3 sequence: CASSIVPSVNNEQFF. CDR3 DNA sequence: TGTGCCAGTAGTATAGTCCCTAGCGTGAACAATGAGCAGTTCTTC.

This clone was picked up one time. This CDR3 is CASSQGQGVAFF. DNA for the CDR3: TGCGCCAGCAGCCAGGGACAGGGGGTAGCTTTCTTT. The rearrangement links TRBV5-1 to TRBJ1-1, with 11 bases that match TRBD1. Germline assignment: CDR1 SGHRS and CDR2 YFSETQ. This CDR3 contains 12 residues. The J segment lost 10 bases and the V segment lost 4 bases, leaving 3 bases of the junction unmatched. The whole variable domain, remainder taken from reference TRBV5-1 and TRBJ1-1, is KAGVTQTPRYLIKTRGQQVTLSCSPISGHRSVSWYQQTPGQGLQFLFEYFSETQRNKGNFPGRFSGRQFSNSRSEMNVSTLELGDSALYLCASSQGQGVAFFGQGTRLTVV.